The 25 T cell receptor beta chains reported below all come from one sample, sequenced in a study of control samples from healthy donors and cancer patients. Produced via immunoSEQ multiplex PCR; TCRdb's table is partial and in-frame only. The table lists about 120,000 clones, around 92% of them singletons. Source material: PBMCs. The source of these receptors is an elderly man with head and neck cancer.

V and J are TRBV9 and TRBJ1-3, with D unclear. The CDR3 is 13 amino acids. The germline CDR1 and CDR2 sequences are SGDLS and YYNGEE. V shed 0 bases and J shed 3 bases, with 4 bases lying between them. CDR3 residues: CASSVAFGNTIYF. In DNA form, the CDR3 reads TGTGCCAGCAGCGTAGCTTTTGGAAACACCATATATTTT.

The chain carries TRBV9 and TRBJ1-2; 7 nucleotides line up with TRBD1. This CDR3 has 15 residues. Germline loops: CDR1 SGDLS, CDR2 YYNGEE. Trimming took 0 bases from V and 2 from J; bases not matched to a gene: 4. Here the CDR3 DNA reads TGTGCCAGCAGCGTAGCCCCGACAGGGAACTATGGCTACACCTTC. It translates to CASSVAPTGNYGYTF.

CDR3 in amino acids: CSVGSGNTEAFF. The CDR3 DNA reads TGCAGCGTTGGGTCGGGAAACACTGAAGCTTTCTTT. The chain employs TRBV29-1 and TRBJ1-1; D gene unclear. Germline assignment: CDR1 SQVTM and CDR2 ANQGSEA. The V and J ends lost 4 bases and 2 bases respectively, with 8 bases between them. The CDR3 is 12 residues long.

The chain employs TRBV5-6 and TRBJ2-7; D may correspond to TRBD1 or TRBD2 (5 bases each). Trimming pared 1 base from V and 3 bases from J, leaving 14 bases between. CDR1 and CDR2 from the germline V gene are SGHDT and YYEEEE. The CDR3 extends over 15 amino acids. For the CDR3, the DNA is TGTGCCAGCAGCTTGTGGTTGGGGGAGTACTACGAGCAGTACTTC. Its protein product is CASSLWLGEYYEQYF.

The V call is TRBV6-1, the J call TRBJ1-1; D is unclear. Germline values: CDR1 MNHNS, CDR2 SASEGT. The ends were cut back, 3 bases at V and 0 bases at J, with 11 bases in the middle. The CDR3 is 15 amino acids. The CDR3 protein is CASSEAIEMNTEAFF. The CDR3 region has the DNA TGTGCCAGCAGTGAGGCAATTGAAATGAACACTGAAGCTTTCTTT.

Here the CDR3 DNA reads TGTGCCAGCAGCTATACAGGGAGCTCCTATAATTCACCCCTCCACTTT. Protein sequence: CASSYTGSSYNSPLHF. The rearrangement joins TRBV5-8 to TRBJ1-6, with D tentatively TRBD1 (6 bases). This CDR3 is built from 16 residues. Trimming shortened V by 3 bases and J by 0 bases, and 10 bases separated the two germline ends. Germline V gene data show CDR1 as SGHTS and CDR2 as YDEGEE.

The chain employs TRBV6-5 and TRBJ1-2; possibly TRBD1 for D (6 bases). V was pared by 6 bases and J by 2 bases, with 13 bases between. The germline V gene encodes CDR1 MNHEY and CDR2 SVGAGI. CDR3 length: 14 residues. CDR3: CASREDSSNYGYTF. The CDR3 nucleotides are TGTGCCAGCAGGGAGGACAGCTCGAACTATGGCTACACCTTC.

The rearrangement joins TRBV7-9 to TRBJ2-7, with D maybe TRBD2 (6 bases). There are 14 residues in the CDR3. Trimming stripped 5 bases from V and 4 bases from J, with 15 bases between. Germline assignment: CDR1 SEHNR and CDR2 FQNEAQ (reference sequence). This CDR3 reads CASSPPKGGYEQYF. The CDR3 DNA follows: TGTGCCAGCAGCCCCCCAAAGGGAGGTTACGAGCAGTACTTC.

The chain employs TRBV6-5 and TRBJ2-7, with 9 bases lining up with TRBD2. The CDR3 loop spans 16 amino acids. Germline V gene lookup returns CDR1 MNHEY and CDR2 SVGAGI. The ends lost 4 bases at V and 5 bases at J; junction bases unmatched: 12. This CDR3 is CASSWGSGSPSDEQYF. DNA for the CDR3: TGTGCCAGCAGTTGGGGTAGCGGGAGCCCCTCGGACGAGCAGTACTTC.

CDR3 in amino acids: CASSIATELNYGYTF. Here the CDR3 DNA reads TGTGCCAGTAGTATAGCCACAGAACTTAACTATGGCTACACCTTC. J is TRBJ1-2 and V is TRBV19; no firm D call. There are 15 residues in the CDR3. Germline CDR1 reads LNHDA; CDR2 reads SQIVND (reference sequence). Trimming pared 1 base from V and 1 base from J, leaving 10 bases between. Together with reference TRBV19 and TRBJ1-2, the CDR3 gives the full variable domain: DGGITQSPKYLFRKEGQNVTLSCEQNLNHDAMYWYRQDPGQGLRLIYYSQIVNDFQKGDIAEGYSVSREKKESFPLTVTSAQKNPTAFYLCASSIATELNYGYTFGSGTRLTVV.

The chain combines TRBV15 with TRBJ2-7; D ambiguous. Germline V CDR1 and CDR2: LNHNV, YYDKDF (reference sequence). V lost 1 base, J lost 0 bases, and 10 bases lay in between. The CDR3 has 15 amino acids. In DNA, the CDR3 is TGTGCCACCAGCAGAGTGGTGGCGGACTCCTACGAGCAGTACTTC. Encoded protein: CATSRVVADSYEQYF. Full variable domain (rest looked up from reference TRBV15 and TRBJ2-7): DAMVIQNPRYQVTQFGKPVTLSCSQTLNHNVMYWYQQKSSQAPKLLFHYYDKDFNNEADTPDNFQSRRPNTSFCFLDIRSPGLGDTAMYLCATSRVVADSYEQYFGPGTRLTVT.

The table lists this clone with a few counts. The chain is built from TRBV7-8 and TRBJ1-6; D remains unclear. CDR1 SGHVS and CDR2 FQNEAQ come from the germline V gene. With 5 bases removed from V and 9 bases from J, the gap between germline ends came to 11 bases. CDR3 length: 13 amino acids. The CDR3 is CASSPSSTSPLHF. Here the CDR3 DNA reads TGTGCCAGCAGCCCATCCTCGACTTCACCCCTCCACTTT. Complete variable domain (other parts from reference TRBV7-8 and TRBJ1-6): GAGVSQSPRYKVAKRGQDVALRCDPISGHVSLFWYQQALGQGPEFLTYFQNEAQLDKSGLPSDRFFAERPEGSVSTLKIQRTQQEDSAVYLCASSPSSTSPLHFGNGTRLTVT.

In DNA form, the CDR3 reads TGTGCCAGCAGCCCTCCCAATACGATACCCTACAATGAGCAGTTCTTC. Translating it yields CASSPPNTIPYNEQFF. V and J are TRBV7-9 and TRBJ2-1, with D unresolved. Germline CDR1 is SEHNR and CDR2 is FQNEAQ (reference sequence). V lost 5 bases and J lost 2, with 16 bases in between. The CDR3 is 16 residues long.

This clone occurred once. The CDR3 here is CASIEQGGQPQHF. The CDR3 DNA sequence: TGTGCCAGCATTGAACAGGGCGGTCAGCCCCAGCATTTT. This rearrangement joins TRBV28 to TRBJ1-5; TRBD1 is a possible D gene (6 bases). The V and J ends lost 7 bases and 6 bases respectively, with 13 bases between them. This CDR3 has 13 residues. Per germline, CDR1 MDHEN and CDR2 SYDVKM.

CDR3 sequence reads: CAATMGGESPLHF. In nucleotides, the CDR3 is TGTGCCGCCACCATGGGGGGGGAATCACCCCTCCACTTT. This chain connects TRBV3-1 (or the pseudogene TRBV3-2) to TRBJ1-6, with a possible D match to TRBD1 (5 bases). Trimming pared 11 bases from V and 10 bases from J, leaving 18 bases between. Germline V CDR1 and CDR2: LGHDT, YNNKEL (reference sequence). The CDR3 has 13 residues.

This clone was counted a few times. This sequence joins TRBV4-1 and TRBJ1-1; D ambiguous. V was cut by 0 bases and J by 0 bases, with 8 bases left in between. Germline V lookup: CDR1 MGHRA, CDR2 YSYEKL. This CDR3 has 15 residues. The CDR3 region is CASSQEGGLNTEAFF. CDR3 coding DNA: TGCGCCAGCAGCCAAGAGGGAGGGTTGAACACTGAAGCTTTCTTT.

The chain links TRBV7-8 to TRBJ2-7, with D possibly matching TRBD1 (5 bases). With 4 bases removed from V and 3 bases from J, the gap between germline ends came to 16 bases. CDR1 and CDR2 from the germline V gene are SGHVS and FQNEAQ. The CDR3 covers 15 residues. CDR3 region: CASSSHGATHYEQYF. The CDR3, as DNA: TGTGCCAGCAGCTCGCATGGGGCTACCCACTACGAGCAGTACTTC.

The chain recombines TRBV29-1 with TRBJ2-3; 9 positions match TRBD1. Losses at the gene ends were 7 bases for V and 0 bases for J; bases not matched to a gene: 5. Germline V gene data show CDR1 as SQVTM and CDR2 as ANQGSEA. This CDR3 has 14 residues. The CDR3: CSDRTGVSTDTQYF. The CDR3 DNA reads as TGCAGCGACCGGACAGGGGTCAGCACAGATACGCAGTATTTT.

The V and J genes are TRBV4-1 and TRBJ2-2, with TRBD2 identical over 10 bases. This CDR3 contains 16 residues. The V segment lost 0 bases and the J segment 8 bases; nucleotides outside the gene matches: 6. Germline CDR1 is MGHRA and CDR2 is YSYEKL. The CDR3 nucleotides are TGCGCCAGCAGCCAAGAGCTAGCGGGAGTAACAGGGGAGCTGTTTTTT. It encodes CASSQELAGVTGELFF.

The chain joins TRBV11-3 to TRBJ2-1; TRBD2 aligns across 14 bases. CDR3 length: 16 amino acids. V trimming: 1 base; J trimming: 10 bases; junction bases outside the gene matches: 6. Germline V lookup: CDR1 SGHNT, CDR2 YENEEA. CDR3 coding DNA: TGTGCCAGCAGCTTAGGACTAGCGGGAGGGCCACAGGAGCAGTTCTTC. Its protein is CASSLGLAGGPQEQFF.

This clone has a single count. The J gene is TRBJ2-4, the V gene TRBV7-2; 10 bases fit TRBD2. V trimming: 5 bases; J trimming: 8 bases; junction bases outside the gene matches: 6. This CDR3 is built from 14 residues. In germline, CDR1 is SGHTA, CDR2 FQGNSA. CDR3 in amino acids: CASSLTSGNDIQYF. CDR3 DNA sequence: TGTGCCAGCAGCCTAACTAGCGGGAATGACATTCAGTACTTC.

The rearrangement links TRBV4-1 to TRBJ1-2; 10 positions agree with TRBD1. The CDR3 spans 16 residues. Germline-derived CDR1 and CDR2 are MGHRA and YSYEKL. The trim removed 4 bases at V and 4 bases at J, leaving 9 bases unmatched. The CDR3 spells CASSPQGQGNGYGYTF. The DNA of the CDR3 is TGCGCCAGCAGCCCGCAGGGACAGGGGAATGGCTATGGCTACACCTTC.

The chain employs TRBV18 and TRBJ2-1, with 9 bases matching TRBD2. The CDR3 has 13 residues. Germline loops: CDR1 KGHSH, CDR2 LQKENI. Trimming cost V 1 base and J 8 bases; bases outside gene matches: 0. Written as DNA, the CDR3 is TGTGCCAGCTCACCACTAGCGGGAGATGAGCAGTTCTTC. Its protein is CASSPLAGDEQFF.

CDR3 region: CSVGEGWNYGYTF. The CDR3 DNA reads TGCAGCGTTGGGGAGGGGTGGAACTATGGCTACACCTTC. The V call is TRBV29-1, the J call TRBJ1-2; the D gene is possibly TRBD1 (5 bases). This CDR3 has 13 residues. In germline, CDR1 is SQVTM, CDR2 ANQGSEA. V was cut by 4 bases and J by 2 bases, with 11 bases left in between.

This chain uses TRBV7-2 with TRBJ1-2; a possible D gene is TRBD1 (5 bases). Trimming pared 1 base from V and 4 bases from J, leaving 16 bases between. CDR1 and CDR2 (germline): SGHTA, FQGNSA. This CDR3 comprises 16 residues. The CDR3 DNA follows: TGTGCCAGCAGCTTAGGTTCGGGGGACCAAATCTATGGCTACACCTTC. It specifies CASSLGSGDQIYGYTF.